The present TCR beta chain was sequenced within a study of vaccination and CD4 T cells after COVID-19. An Oncomine TCR Beta short-read assay was used to sequence the DNA from cultured CD4+ T cells. A single record per CDR3 protein comes from TCRdb applying MiXCR to the PCR reads. Among roughly 15,000 distinct CDR3 sequences listed, over 50% were seen once. Worth noting for this clonotype: Antigen specificity is unknown.

The sample's treatment: approximately 9-day PBMC culture with coronavirus spike peptide pools or control peptides (ViraFEST assay). Peptide pool stimulation in ViraFEST expanded antigen-specific T cells, whose TCRs were then sequenced. The CDR3 covers 15 residues. Germline assignment: CDR1 MDHEN and CDR2 SYDVKM. V lost 7 bases, J lost 4 bases, and 8 bases stayed unmatched. The rearrangement joins TRBV28 to TRBJ2-3; 10 bases agree with TRBD2. Sequencing used CD4+ T cells from blood, cultured in vitro. This clonotype originated in a human donor who had recovered from COVID-19. CDR3 loop: CASTSPSGRPDTQYF. In DNA form, the CDR3 reads TGTGCCAGCACCTCCCCTAGCGGGAGACCAGATACGCAGTATTTT.